These T cell receptor beta chains were read from a single sample in a study of CD8+ T cells in alopecia areata. The repertoire was sequenced with immunoSEQ multiplex PCR; TCRdb's copy has only in-frame clones and lacks some. The table has about 200,000 clones, 45% to 65% seen once; the top ten hold less than 3.5%. The sample consisted of CD4+ T cells sorted from blood, taken at week 4, from a patient treated with tofacitinib. These receptors all come from a human donor with alopecia areata. Each CDR3 is given with its conserved first and last residue.

TRBV30	TRBJ1-1	CAKSTGDRRVTEAFF
TRBV5-1	TRBJ1-6	CASSSISPGDSPLHF
TRBV9	TRBJ2-5	CASSPRTSGEETQYF
TRBV5-4	TRBJ2-6	CASSPTRTSGANVLTF
TRBV30	TRBJ2-6	CAWVTGGVSGANVLTF
TRBV5-4	TRBJ2-1	CASSQIGAYNEQFF
TRBV30	TRBJ2-3	CAWSARPGQGISDTQYF
TRBV19	TRBJ1-1	CASRDRENTEAFF
TRBV29-1	TRBJ2-7	CSVGQASYEQYF
TRBV30	TRBJ1-1	CAWTRGRNTEAFF
TRBV19	TRBJ2-2	CASRTSGGTGELFF
TRBV5-6	TRBJ2-5	CASSLAGGLQETQYF
TRBV29-1	TRBJ1-1	CSVVGGYKGPNTEAFF
TRBV5-6	TRBJ2-1	CASIRNRAGAYNEQFF
TRBV10-3	TRBJ2-1	CAINRDRTYNEQFF
TRBV4-3	TRBJ1-5	CASSRPDGIRRPQHF
TRBV18	TRBJ2-1	CASSPPSRGLVNEQFF
TRBV27	TRBJ2-5	CASSLSPIQETQYF
TRBV30	TRBJ1-6	CAWRLGQGPNSPLHF
TRBV27	TRBJ2-5	CASTSGEGQWETQYF
TRBV18	TRBJ2-7	CASSATNPDEQYF
TRBV29-1	TRBJ1-1	CSVIRQMWPEAFF
TRBV7-2	TRBJ1-5	CASSRSTGDGNQPQHF
TRBV5-1	TRBJ1-2	CASSAGQGNYGYTF
TRBV27	TRBJ1-6	CASRSVQLYNSPLHF
TRBV27	TRBJ1-1	CASSLSGRSEAFF
TRBV29-1	TRBJ2-5	CSVDASGGGETQYF
TRBV13	TRBJ1-1	CASSPLGEGGTEAFF
TRBV4-1	TRBJ2-4	CASSQVVTWSLAKNIQYF
TRBV30	TRBJ1-4	CAWSVQDGSKLFF
TRBV29-1	TRBJ2-2	CSADRSGELFF
TRBV7-9	TRBJ1-2	CASSLEGGSYGYTF
TRBV29-1	TRBJ2-7	CSVTGQNYEQYF
TRBV5-6	TRBJ1-4	CASSFSIEKLFF
TRBV14	TRBJ1-1	CASSQVRGSEAFF
TRBV27	TRBJ2-5	CASSIWTARGETQYF
TRBV5-1	TRBJ2-7	CASSLGQGAYEQYF
TRBV19	TRBJ1-4	CASTGWETKTNEKLFF
TRBV4-3	TRBJ1-1	CASSQDRDVEAFF
TRBV28	TRBJ2-5	CASSLYGGETQYF